Shown below are 25 T cell receptor beta chains from a single sample sequenced in a study of STAT5B mutations in CD4+ large granular lymphocyte leukemia. This table comes from immunoSEQ multiplex PCR, and its TCRdb copy is limited to in-frame clones, with some not included. The sample has tens of thousands of clones; 78% are singletons. Specimen: CD4+ T cells from blood buffy coats. The receptors were gathered from a human donor in good health.

This clone has only a few counts. The V and J genes are TRBV10-3 and TRBJ1-2; possibly TRBD1 for D (5 bases). The V gene lost 6 bases and the J gene lost 6 bases, with 23 bases spanning the gap. Germline V gene sequence: CDR1 ENHRY, CDR2 SYGVKD. The CDR3 length is 16 residues. The CDR3 nucleotides read TGTGCCATCAGGGGGGGGAGTCTTGTTTTCGAGAATGGCTACACCTTC. It encodes CAIRGGSLVFENGYTF.

This clone was counted a few times. V is TRBV9 and J is TRBJ2-5, with 7 bases fitting TRBD2. Germline V gene sequence: CDR1 SGDLS, CDR2 YYNGEE. The ends lost 0 bases at V and 4 bases at J; junction bases unmatched: 6. CDR3 length equals 15 residues. Here the CDR3 reads CASSVEAGKRETQYF. The CDR3 region has the DNA TGTGCCAGCAGCGTAGAAGCGGGAAAACGAGAGACCCAGTACTTC. Full variable domain (missing parts from reference TRBV9 and TRBJ2-5): DSGVTQTPKHLITATGQRVTLRCSPRSGDLSVYWYQQSLDQGLQFLIQYYNGEERAKGNILERFSAQQFPDLHSELNLSSLELGDSALYFCASSVEAGKRETQYFGPGTRLLVL.

The chain recombines TRBV5-1 with TRBJ2-5, with 15 bases fitting TRBD2. With 7 bases clipped from V and 7 bases from J, the junction kept 14 bases outside the gene matches. Germline CDR1 SGHRS, CDR2 YFSETQ. The CDR3 contains 17 residues. For the CDR3, the DNA is TGCGCCAGCTTCCTCGGGACTAGCGGGGGGAACCCCGGGACCCAGTACTTC. It translates to CASFLGTSGGNPGTQYF.

This clone was seen only once. The chain links TRBV4-3 to TRBJ2-7; 11 nucleotides align to TRBD2. The CDR3 sequence is 15 residues long. Looked up from germline, CDR1 is LGHNA and CDR2 is YSLEER. The ends lost 0 bases at V and 6 bases at J; junction bases unmatched: 4. This CDR3 reads CASSQELLAGVEQYF. The CDR3, as DNA: TGCGCCAGCAGCCAAGAGCTACTAGCGGGAGTCGAGCAGTACTTC.

This clone turned up a few times. The V call is TRBV9, the J call TRBJ1-4; 8 bases align to TRBD1. CDR3 length equals 16 residues. Germline V gene sequence: CDR1 SGDLS, CDR2 YYNGEE. J was trimmed by 3 bases and V by 2 bases; bases with no gene match: 6. The chain's CDR3 is CASSVGTRGPNEKLFF. CDR3 coding DNA: TGTGCCAGCAGCGTCGGAACCAGGGGGCCTAATGAAAAACTGTTTTTT.

The chain recombines TRBV4-3 with TRBJ2-3; a weak D match, TRBD2 (6 bases). The CDR3 consists of 14 residues. CDR1 LGHNA and CDR2 YSLEER come from the germline V gene. V lost 7 bases, J lost 2 bases, and 13 bases lay in between. The CDR3 region is CASNRDLNTDTQYF. The CDR3 DNA follows: TGCGCCAGCAACCGGGACTTGAACACAGATACGCAGTATTTT.

The chain has TRBV19 and TRBJ1-2; TRBD1 matches 7 bases. Germline-derived CDR1 and CDR2 are LNHDA and SQIVND (reference sequence). The CDR3 spans 13 residues. The V and J ends lost 4 bases and 4 bases, in that order; junction bases with no gene match: 3. CDR3 amino acids: CASSRDSSYGYTF. CDR3 nucleotides: TGTGCCAGTAGTAGGGACAGCAGCTATGGCTACACCTTC.

This clone was seen more than once but under ten times. The chain couples TRBV6-5 to TRBJ2-2; either TRBD1 or TRBD2 may supply D (6 bases each). CDR3 size: 13 residues. CDR1 is MNHEY, CDR2 SVGAGI, per germline. V was shortened by 5 bases and J by 4 bases, with 8 bases between the two germline ends. The CDR3 DNA reads TGTGCCAGCAGTCGGGGGCTCACCGGGGAGCTGTTTTTT. It specifies CASSRGLTGELFF.

The rearrangement links TRBV9 to TRBJ2-1, with TRBD2 as a possible D gene (6 bases). The CDR3 contains 15 residues. Germline V gene data show CDR1 as SGDLS and CDR2 as YYNGEE. Trimming left V 4 bases short and J 4 bases short, with 15 bases between. The CDR3 DNA reads TGTGCCAGCAGCAGGGACTTCCAACGGTACAATGAGCAGTTCTTC. This sequence encodes CASSRDFQRYNEQFF. Full variable domain (missing parts from reference TRBV9 and TRBJ2-1): DSGVTQTPKHLITATGQRVTLRCSPRSGDLSVYWYQQSLDQGLQFLIQYYNGEERAKGNILERFSAQQFPDLHSELNLSSLELGDSALYFCASSRDFQRYNEQFFGPGTRLTVL.

Only one count was recorded for this clone. V is TRBV19 and J is TRBJ2-7; D unresolved. V lost 1 base, J lost 2 bases, and 12 bases lay in between. There are 15 residues in the CDR3. CDR1 and CDR2 from the germline V gene are LNHDA and SQIVND (reference sequence). This chain's CDR3 is CASSIVTTPTYEQYF. CDR3 in DNA: TGTGCCAGTAGTATAGTGACAACCCCCACCTACGAGCAGTACTTC.

J is TRBJ1-1 and V is TRBV7-2; D possibly corresponds to TRBD1 (5 bases). The CDR3 contains 14 residues. Germline V gives CDR1 SGHTA, CDR2 FQGNSA. V lost 2 bases and J lost 4, with 11 bases in between. The CDR3 nucleotides are TGTGCCAGCAGCTTAATAAGGGGCGGCACTGAAGCTTTCTTT. Its protein is CASSLIRGGTEAFF.

In its sample, this clone was seen a few times. The chain combines TRBV5-4 with TRBJ1-3; 7 positions agree with TRBD1. Germline CDR1 SGHNT, CDR2 YYREEE (reference sequence). The CDR3 is made up of 15 amino acids. Germline trimming cut 3 bases from V and 0 bases from J; bases unmatched to any gene: 3. For the CDR3, the DNA is TGTGCCAGCAGCTATGGGACAGACTCTGGAAACACCATATATTTT. Its translation is CASSYGTDSGNTIYF.

This chain joins TRBV15 and TRBJ1-4, with D hard to call. Looked up from germline, CDR1 is LNHNV and CDR2 is YYDKDF (reference sequence). This CDR3 is 15 amino acids long. The germline V and J ends were trimmed by 0 bases and 4 bases, with 9 bases remaining between them. The CDR3 spells CATSRDSRRNEKLFF. As DNA, the CDR3 is TGTGCCACCAGCAGAGATTCGCGCCGTAATGAAAAACTGTTTTTT.

The chain is built from TRBV7-2 and TRBJ2-7; TRBD2 matches at 7 bases. Looked up from germline, CDR1 is SGHTA and CDR2 is FQGNSA. J gave up 12 bases and V 1 base, and 9 bases lay outside the gene matches. This CDR3 comprises 13 residues. CDR3 DNA: TGTGCCAGCAGCTTAGTGGGCGGGGGAGGGGTGTACTTC. Protein sequence: CASSLVGGGGVYF.

The V gene is TRBV7-8, the J gene TRBJ2-1; 9 nucleotides match TRBD2. This CDR3 has 16 amino acids. CDR1 SGHVS and CDR2 FQNEAQ come from the germline V gene. V lost 5 bases and J lost 2; bases outside the gene matches: 7. CDR3: CASSPRLAETYNEQFF. The CDR3 DNA is TGTGCCAGCAGCCCTAGACTAGCGGAGACCTACAATGAGCAGTTCTTC.

The chain combines TRBV30 with TRBJ1-3; no definite D call. The CDR3 sequence is 15 residues long. Germline V gene sequence: CDR1 GTSNPN, CDR2 SVGIG (reference sequence). Trimming took 0 bases from V and 0 from J, leaving 9 bases between them. The CDR3 coding sequence is TGTGCCTGGAGTGTTGGCGATACCTCTGGAAACACCATATATTTT. Residues: CAWSVGDTSGNTIYF.

The CDR3 is CAWSALGHWRAGELFF. CDR3 coding DNA: TGTGCCTGGAGCGCCCTAGGGCACTGGAGGGCCGGGGAGCTGTTTTTT. This chain connects TRBV30 to TRBJ2-2; the D gene is possibly TRBD2 (6 bases). The germline CDR1 and CDR2 sequences are GTSNPN and SVGIG (reference sequence). Trimming stripped 3 bases from V and 6 bases from J, with 20 bases between. This CDR3 contains 16 residues.

The chain joins TRBV5-1 to TRBJ2-1; TRBD1 might be the D (6 bases). The CDR3 loop spans 17 amino acids. Trimming stripped 4 bases from V and 7 bases from J, with 24 bases between. Per germline, CDR1 SGHRS and CDR2 YFSETQ. Here the CDR3 DNA reads TGCGCCAGCAGCCCGGTGAGGGGGTCAGCTTGGCGGAATGAGCAGTTCTTC. Encoded protein: CASSPVRGSAWRNEQFF.

This clone appeared once. The chain combines TRBV30 with TRBJ2-3; tentatively, D is TRBD2 (6 bases). Germline assignment: CDR1 GTSNPN and CDR2 SVGIG (reference sequence). The CDR3 is 12 amino acids. V lost 2 bases to trimming and J lost 5 bases, with 8 bases between them. The CDR3 loop reads CAWSSGGDTQYF. For the CDR3, the DNA is TGTGCCTGGAGTTCCGGGGGAGATACGCAGTATTTT.

The rearrangement uses TRBV5-1 and TRBJ2-3; 8 bases are a match to TRBD2. The CDR3 is 15 amino acids. Looked up from germline, CDR1 is SGHRS and CDR2 is YFSETQ. The V segment lost 5 bases and the J segment 2 bases; nucleotides outside the gene matches: 7. DNA for the CDR3: TGCGCCAGCAGTAGTCAGCGGGGGACCACAGATACGCAGTATTTT. It translates to CASSSQRGTTDTQYF.

The chain employs TRBV11-1 and TRBJ1-1; 9 positions match TRBD1. V trimming: 3 bases; J trimming: 2 bases; junction bases outside the gene matches: 7. The CDR3 loop spans 16 amino acids. Germline CDR1 SGHAT, CDR2 FQDESV (reference sequence). Here the CDR3 reads CASSFPGQGPNTEAFF. The CDR3 region has the DNA TGTGCCAGCAGCTTCCCGGGACAGGGCCCTAACACTGAAGCTTTCTTT.

A word on this clone: The junction does not match germline at one end; this may be a read error. The chain carries TRBV7-2 and TRBJ2-5, with a weak D call TRBD1 (5 bases). Germline V CDR1 and CDR2: SGHTA, FQGNSA. The CDR3 runs to 13 residues. The CDR3 protein is CASSSTREEAQYF. Written as DNA, the CDR3 is TGTGCCAGCAGCTCAACCAGGGAAGAGGCCCAGTACTTC.

This clone turned up a few times. The chain couples TRBV11-2 to TRBJ1-1; weak D call: TRBD1 (6 bases). Trimming left V 3 bases short and J 2 bases short, with 13 bases between. Germline assignment: CDR1 SGHAT and CDR2 FQNNGV. The CDR3 length is 15 residues. The CDR3 is CASSLIQGINTEAFF. The CDR3 DNA sequence: TGTGCCAGCAGCTTGATTCAGGGGATAAACACTGAAGCTTTCTTT.

The chain recombines TRBV28 with TRBJ2-7, with D uncertain. The V end lost 8 bases, the J end lost 2 bases, and 13 bases lay between the germline ends. The germline V gene has CDR1 MDHEN and CDR2 SYDVKM. The CDR3 length is 13 residues. The CDR3 is CASQRSLPYEQYF. The DNA of the CDR3 is TGTGCCAGCCAGCGATCCCTTCCCTACGAGCAGTACTTC.

This chain joins TRBV4-1 and TRBJ2-5, with D perhaps TRBD1 or TRBD2 (5 bases each). This CDR3 is built from 15 residues. Germline V CDR1 and CDR2: MGHRA, YSYEKL. Trimming took off 3 bases at V and 5 bases at J, with 16 bases between the two ends. CDR3 amino acids: CASSHGERAGETQYF. The CDR3 DNA is TGCGCCAGCAGCCACGGGGAAAGGGCAGGGGAGACCCAGTACTTC.